These 22 T cell receptor beta chains originate from one sample sequenced in a study of cytomegalovirus exposure and HLA in healthy donors. Method: immunoSEQ multiplex PCR; TCRdb's copy keeps in-frame clones and lacks some. The sample consists of 150,000 or so clones, about 86% of them appearing once. Sequencing used PBMCs. The receptors shown here come from a human donor in good health.

This clone was detected once. The genes are TRBV2 and TRBJ2-7, with a tentative D call TRBD1 (5 bases). Germline V gene data show CDR1 as SNHLY and CDR2 as FYNNEI. The CDR3 runs to 16 residues. V was trimmed by 2 bases and J by 5 bases, leaving 19 bases between them. CDR3 amino acids: CASSEIGWTSLDEQYF. DNA for the CDR3: TGTGCCAGCAGTGAAATTGGTTGGACATCACTCGACGAGCAGTACTTC.

This clone appeared a single time. At one end the junction does not follow the germline gene, possibly because of a read error. This sequence joins TRBV7-7 and TRBJ1-1, with D uncertain. Germline V lookup: CDR1 SSHAT, CDR2 FNYEAQ (reference sequence). CDR3 length: 14 residues. CDR3 sequence (DNA): TGTGCTAGCAGCATCCGGTTTTGGAACACTGAAGCTTTCTTT. It specifies CASSIRFWNTEAFF.

This clone was counted only a few times. This sequence joins TRBV19 and TRBJ1-6; 9 bases are shared with TRBD1. This CDR3 is built from 12 residues. CDR1 and CDR2 from the germline V gene are LNHDA and SQIVND (reference sequence). The V gene end was trimmed by 10 bases and the J gene end by 8 bases; junction bases not matched to a gene: 3. The CDR3 reads CATRDRDSPLHF. The CDR3 DNA reads TGTGCCACCCGGGACAGGGATTCACCCCTCCACTTT.

The CDR3 loop reads CSVDPSGANEKLFF. DNA of the CDR3: TGCAGCGTTGATCCGTCGGGGGCTAATGAAAAACTGTTTTTT. V and J are TRBV29-1 and TRBJ1-4, with D possibly TRBD1 on 5 matching bases. The CDR3 is made up of 14 amino acids. The V gene's germline CDR1 is SQVTM and CDR2 ANQGSEA. Trimming shortened V by 3 bases and J by 3 bases, and 11 bases separated the two germline ends.

This sequence joins TRBV7-2 and TRBJ2-5; D possibly corresponds to TRBD2 (6 bases). The CDR3 covers 13 residues. V was pared by 2 bases and J by 5 bases, with 9 bases between. Looked up from germline, CDR1 is SGHTA and CDR2 is FQGNSA. The CDR3, as DNA: TGTGCCAGCAGCTTACGGGGGAGGGAGACCCAGTACTTC. Translation gives CASSLRGRETQYF.

The J gene is TRBJ1-3, the V gene TRBV4-1; D might be TRBD1 (6 bases). CDR3 length equals 16 residues. Trimming cost V 5 bases and J 1 base, with 15 bases left between them. Per the germline V gene, CDR1 is MGHRA and CDR2 is YSYEKL. In DNA form, the CDR3 reads TGCGCCAGCAGCTGGCAACAGGGCAGGTCTGGAAACACCATATATTTT. Protein product: CASSWQQGRSGNTIYF.

This sequence joins TRBV29-1 and TRBJ1-1, with D hard to call. The V and J ends lost 6 bases and 0 bases respectively, with 8 bases between them. The CDR3 is 12 amino acids. Germline CDR1 is SQVTM and CDR2 is ANQGSEA. Here the CDR3 reads CSVQVMNTEAFF. For the CDR3, the DNA is TGCAGCGTCCAGGTCATGAACACTGAAGCTTTCTTT.

The gene calls are TRBV27 and TRBJ2-7, with 8 bases identical to TRBD1. Losses at the gene ends were 4 bases for V and 3 bases for J; bases not matched to a gene: 11. CDR1 MNHEY and CDR2 SMNVEV come from the germline V gene (reference sequence). The CDR3 length is 16 residues. The CDR3 sequence is CASSSPRGQRGYEQYF. The CDR3 DNA reads TGTGCCAGCAGTTCACCCAGGGGGCAAAGGGGCTACGAGCAGTACTTC.

This chain joins TRBV21-1 and TRBJ2-7; whether TRBD1, the table's D call, matches the DNA was not checked. TRBV21-1 is a known pseudogene. The CDR3 has 16 amino acids. CDR3 loop: CASSKIGQGVTYEQYF. CDR3 nucleotides: TGTGCCAGCAGCAAAATCGGACAGGGAGTCACCTACGAGCAGTACTTC.

CDR3 DNA: TGTGCCTGGAACCCTTATCCCCTAGCGGGAGGCAGTTACGAGCAGTACTTC. Amino acids: CAWNPYPLAGGSYEQYF. V is TRBV30 and J is TRBJ2-7, with 11 bases fitting TRBD2. After removal of 4 bases from V and 4 bases from J, the junction contained 15 bases not matched to a gene. CDR1 and CDR2 (germline): GTSNPN, SVGIG (reference sequence). The CDR3 runs 17 residues.

The chain employs TRBV5-6 and TRBJ1-2, with TRBD1 matching over 7 bases. V lost 2 bases, J lost 8 bases, and 12 bases stayed unmatched. CDR1 and CDR2 from the germline V gene are SGHDT and YYEEEE. The CDR3 contains 15 residues. The CDR3 DNA reads as TGTGCCAGCAGCTTCCGACAGGGAAGGAGTCGCGGCTACACCTTC. Translation gives CASSFRQGRSRGYTF.

This chain links TRBV27 with TRBJ2-1, with a weak D call TRBD1 (6 bases). This CDR3 comprises 15 residues. Trimming left V 6 bases short and J 5 bases short, with 17 bases between. Germline loops: CDR1 MNHEY, CDR2 SMNVEV (reference sequence). The CDR3 sequence is CASSPTGTRNNEQFF. Here the CDR3 DNA reads TGTGCCAGCAGCCCTACAGGGACAAGAAACAATGAGCAGTTCTTC.

The chain employs TRBV9 and TRBJ1-5; D not resolved. The CDR3 covers 12 residues. Per germline, CDR1 SGDLS and CDR2 YYNGEE. The V end lost 3 bases, the J end lost 2 bases, and 3 bases lay between the germline ends. The CDR3 reads CASSGGNQPQHF. The CDR3 region has the DNA TGTGCCAGCAGCGGCGGCAATCAGCCCCAGCATTTT.

The V and J genes are TRBV5-5 and TRBJ1-5; TRBD1 matches at 7 bases. The V gene end was trimmed by 3 bases and the J gene end by 5 bases; junction bases not matched to a gene: 11. This CDR3 has 16 amino acids. Germline lookup yields CDR1 SGHKS and CDR2 YYEKEE (reference sequence). The chain's CDR3 is CASSSSPGQPDQPQHF. The CDR3 DNA follows: TGTGCCAGCAGCTCCTCGCCGGGACAGCCTGATCAGCCCCAGCATTTT. The full variable domain, completed using reference TRBV5-5 and TRBJ1-5, is DAGVTQSPTHLIKTRGQQVTLRCSPISGHKSVSWYQQVLGQGPQFIFQYYEKEERGRGNFPDRFSARQFPNYSSELNVNALLLGDSALYLCASSSSPGQPDQPQHFGDGTRLSIL.

The rearrangement uses TRBV18 and TRBJ2-5; TRBD1 aligns across 10 bases. CDR1 and CDR2 (germline): KGHSH, LQKENI. V was clipped by 6 bases and J by 2 bases; unmatched bases: 6. This CDR3 comprises 15 residues. DNA for the CDR3: TGTGCCAGCTCTCTGACAGGGGGCGGTCAAGAGACCCAGTACTTC. Protein sequence: CASSLTGGGQETQYF. The full variable domain, with the rest looked up from reference TRBV18 and TRBJ2-5, is NAGVMQNPRHLVRRRGQEARLRCSPMKGHSHVYWYRQLPEEGLKFMVYLQKENIIDESGMPKERFSAEFPKEGPSILRIQQVVRGDSAAYFCASSLTGGGQETQYFGPGTRLLVL.

The rearrangement joins TRBV5-6 to TRBJ2-1, with D possibly being TRBD1 (5 bases). This CDR3 spans 15 amino acids. From germline, CDR1 is SGHDT and CDR2 YYEEEE. Deletions cut 4 bases from V and 6 bases from J, with 17 bases between. Here the CDR3 DNA reads TGTGCCAGCAGCCCGCAATCCCGTCAGGGCAATGAGCAGTTCTTC. Translating gives CASSPQSRQGNEQFF.

The rearrangement joins TRBV11-2 to TRBJ2-7; 7 bases line up with TRBD1. V shed 1 base, J shed 7 bases, and the junction held 7 bases outside the gene matches. The germline CDR1 and CDR2 sequences are SGHAT and FQNNGV. The CDR3 spans 14 residues. The CDR3 DNA reads TGTGCCAGCAGCTTAGCGGGACAGTACGGAGAGCAGTACTTC. It encodes CASSLAGQYGEQYF.

In its sample, this clone was seen once. The V gene is TRBV5-1, the J gene TRBJ2-1; 12 bases map to TRBD2. Per germline, CDR1 SGHRS and CDR2 YFSETQ. Trimming cost V 1 base and J 0 bases; bases outside gene matches: 8. The CDR3 extends over 19 amino acids. The CDR3, as DNA: TGCGCCAGCAGCTTGACCGGACTAGCGGGACTAAGCTCCTACAATGAGCAGTTCTTC. It codes for CASSLTGLAGLSSYNEQFF.

This chain joins TRBV7-9 and TRBJ1-2; D may be TRBD1 (5 bases). Germline V gene sequence: CDR1 SEHNR, CDR2 FQNEAQ (reference sequence). The ends were cut back, 5 bases at V and 4 bases at J, with 14 bases in the middle. The CDR3 consists of 14 residues. The CDR3 nucleotides read TGTGCCAGCAGCCCATCCGGGACTGCCTATGGCTACACCTTC. Translating it yields CASSPSGTAYGYTF.

The DNA for the CDR3 is TGTGCCAGCAGTTTTACAGAATACTATGGCTACACCTTC. Translated: CASSFTEYYGYTF. The genes are TRBV28 and TRBJ1-2, with unresolved D. CDR3 length: 13 residues. Germline V CDR1 and CDR2: MDHEN, SYDVKM. V was shortened by 3 bases and J by 3 bases, with 8 bases between the two germline ends.

This clone appeared a single time. J is TRBJ2-1 and V is TRBV29-1; D ambiguous. The V gene lost 6 bases and the J gene lost 5 bases, with 8 bases spanning the gap. Per germline, CDR1 SQVTM and CDR2 ANQGSEA. The CDR3 covers 11 residues. In DNA, the CDR3 is TGCAGCGTAATACGAGACAATGAGCAGTTCTTC. Its translation: CSVIRDNEQFF.

The chain couples TRBV18 to TRBJ1-1; possibly TRBD1 for D (6 bases). V gave up 8 bases and J gave up 1 base, with 11 bases separating them. The CDR3 totals 13 residues. CDR1 is KGHSH and CDR2 is LQKENI in the germline V gene. The chain's CDR3 is CASQAQGNTEAFF. The CDR3 bases are TGTGCCAGCCAGGCACAGGGGAACACTGAAGCTTTCTTT.